The following is a TCR beta chain sequence with its context. Per the original methods: Reference gene primer amplification yielded estimated nucleated cell counts. The method was immunoSEQ multiplex PCR; TCRdb's version includes in-frame clones alone and lacks a portion of them. The V and J calls and clone size are taken from that table; D and trimming were inferred from the DNA. This table has roughly 78,000 clones, around 89% appearing once. This sample is drawn from a study of blood T cell repertoires in COVID-19. Study-level background: The cDNA or gDNA used as material had been derived from T cells, B-cell-depleted T cells, or PBMCs.

CDR3 length equals 14 residues. Germline lookup yields CDR1 MGHDK and CDR2 SYGVNS. V was trimmed by 4 bases and J by 2 bases, leaving 12 bases between them. Sequencing was done on a sample of peripheral blood. The sequence was collected from a man aged 60 to 75 with acute or convalescent COVID-19. The rearrangement links TRBV25-1 to TRBJ2-7; tentatively, D is TRBD2 (6 bases). DNA of the CDR3: TGTGCCAGCAGTGGTGGGGGGTTGACCTACGAGCAGTACTTC. As protein: CASSGGGLTYEQYF.